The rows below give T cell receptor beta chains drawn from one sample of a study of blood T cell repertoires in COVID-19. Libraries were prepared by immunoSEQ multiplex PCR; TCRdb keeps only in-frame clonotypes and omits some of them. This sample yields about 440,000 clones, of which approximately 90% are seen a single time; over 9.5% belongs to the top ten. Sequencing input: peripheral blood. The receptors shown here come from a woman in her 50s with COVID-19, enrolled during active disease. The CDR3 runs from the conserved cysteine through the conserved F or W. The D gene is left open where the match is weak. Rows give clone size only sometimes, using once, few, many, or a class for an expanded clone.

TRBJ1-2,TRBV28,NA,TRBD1,CASSPSDRLVYGYTF,TGTGCCAGCAGTCCCTCGGACAGGCTTGTCTATGGCTACACCTTC
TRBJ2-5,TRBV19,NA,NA,CASSHRYQETQYF,TGTGCCAGTAGTCACAGGTACCAAGAGACCCAGTACTTC
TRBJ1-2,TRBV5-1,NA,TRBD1,CASSLSTGGNNYGYTF,TGCGCCAGCAGCTTGTCGACAGGGGGGAATAACTATGGCTACACCTTC
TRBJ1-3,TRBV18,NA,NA,CASSPAGTISGNTIYF,TGTGCCAGCTCACCAGCGGGGACCATCTCTGGAAACACCATATATTTT
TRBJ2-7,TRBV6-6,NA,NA,CASSPPGDTSYEQYF,TGTGCCAGCAGCCCGCCTGGGGACACTTCCTACGAGCAGTACTTC
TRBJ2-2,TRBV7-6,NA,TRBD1,CASSKRQGATGELFF,TGTGCCAGCAGCAAGAGACAGGGGGCAACCGGGGAGCTGTTTTTT
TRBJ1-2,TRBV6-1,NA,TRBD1,CASSEEGDRVYGYTF,TGTGCCAGCAGTGAAGAGGGGGACAGGGTATATGGCTACACCTTC
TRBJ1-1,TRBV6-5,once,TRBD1,CASTTTRTGEAFF,TGTGCCAGCACCACGACGAGGACAGGTGAAGCTTTCTTT
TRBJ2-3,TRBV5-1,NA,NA,CASSSSAVTDTQYF,TGCGCCAGCAGCTCCTCAGCGGTCACAGATACGCAGTATTTT
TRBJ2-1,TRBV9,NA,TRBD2,CASSVGTRVNEQFF,TGTGCCAGCAGCGTAGGGACTAGAGTCAATGAGCAGTTCTTC
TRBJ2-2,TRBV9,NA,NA,CASSTQGGTGELFF,TGTGCCAGCAGCACGCAGGGAGGCACCGGGGAGCTGTTTTTT
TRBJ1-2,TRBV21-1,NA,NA,CASSKVADRDRQYGYTF,TGTGCCAGCAGCAAAGTGGCGGACCGGGACAGGCAATATGGCTACACCTTC
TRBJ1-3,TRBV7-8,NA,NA,CASSLTRNSGNTIYF,TGTGCCAGCAGCCTGACACGAAACTCTGGAAACACCATATATTTT
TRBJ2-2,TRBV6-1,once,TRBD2,CASSEVAGGLTGELFF,TGTGCCAGCAGTGAAGTCGCGGGGGGGCTCACCGGGGAGCTGTTTTTT
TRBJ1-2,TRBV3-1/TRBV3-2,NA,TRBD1,CASSPGTGENYGYTF,TGTGCCAGCAGCCCCGGGACAGGCGAGAACTATGGCTACACCTTC
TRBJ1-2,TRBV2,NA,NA,CASINRVESGYTF,TGTGCCAGCATTAACAGGGTGGAAAGTGGCTACACCTTC
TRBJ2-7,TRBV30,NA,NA,CAWSDRPRSYEQYF,TGTGCCTGGAGTGACCGGCCTAGGTCCTACGAGCAGTACTTC
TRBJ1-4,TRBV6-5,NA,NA,CASSYSTAGGEKLFF,TGTGCCAGCAGTTACTCGACCGCCGGCGGTGAAAAACTGTTTTTT
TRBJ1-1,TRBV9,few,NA,CASSSTVMNTEAFF,TGTGCCAGCAGCTCAACAGTGATGAACACTGAAGCTTTCTTT
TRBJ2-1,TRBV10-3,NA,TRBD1,CAISVLDRGEGYNEQFF,TGTGCCATCAGTGTCCTCGACAGGGGCGAAGGGTACAATGAGCAGTTCTTC
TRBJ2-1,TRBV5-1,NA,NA,CASSLPGRNEQFF,TGCGCCAGCAGCTTGCCCGGTCGGAATGAGCAGTTCTTC
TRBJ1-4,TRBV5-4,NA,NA,CASSGPDSPNEKLFF,TGTGCCAGCAGCGGCCCGGACAGTCCTAATGAAAAACTGTTTTTT
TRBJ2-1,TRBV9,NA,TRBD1,CASSISGTGRSEQFF,TGTGCCAGCAGCATTTCGGGGACAGGGCGGAGTGAGCAGTTCTTC
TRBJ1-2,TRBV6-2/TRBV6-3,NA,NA,CASSPDTYYGYTF,TGTGCCAGCAGCCCCGACACCTACTATGGCTACACCTTC
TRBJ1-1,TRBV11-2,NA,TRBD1,CASSLGGTGEAFF,TGTGCCAGCAGCTTAGGTGGGACAGGTGAAGCTTTCTTT
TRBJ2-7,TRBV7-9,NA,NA,CASDSGNNEQYF,TGTGCCAGCGACTCAGGGAACAACGAGCAGTACTTC
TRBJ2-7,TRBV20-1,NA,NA,CSARTGYEQYF,TGCAGTGCGAGAACAGGCTACGAGCAGTACTTC
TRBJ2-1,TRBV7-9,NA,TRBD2,CASSLAGGNNEQFF,TGTGCCAGCAGCTTAGCGGGGGGGAACAATGAGCAGTTCTTC
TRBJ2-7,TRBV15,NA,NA,CATSSSYEQYF,TGTGCCACCTCTAGCTCCTACGAGCAGTACTTC
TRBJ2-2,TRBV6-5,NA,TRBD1,CASRDRGRGELFF,TGTGCTAGCAGAGACAGGGGTCGAGGGGAGCTGTTTTTT
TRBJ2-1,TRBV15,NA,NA,CATSRDPGNEQFF,TGTGCCACCAGCAGAGATCCCGGGAATGAGCAGTTCTTC
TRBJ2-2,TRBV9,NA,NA,CASKPMGGTGELFF,TGTGCCAGCAAGCCTATGGGAGGTACCGGGGAGCTGTTTTTT
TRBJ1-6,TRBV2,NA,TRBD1,CASRDRVRRNSPLHF,TGTGCCAGCAGGGACAGGGTCCGAAGAAATTCACCCCTCCACTTT
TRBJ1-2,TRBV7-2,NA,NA,CASSLRVGEYGYTF,TGTGCCAGCAGCTTAAGGGTAGGGGAATATGGCTACACCTTC
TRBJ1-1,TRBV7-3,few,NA,CASSSAANTEAFF,TGTGCCAGCAGCTCCGCGGCGAACACTGAAGCTTTCTTT
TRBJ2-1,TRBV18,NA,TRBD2,CASSPGTSVVPSVF,TGTGCCAGCTCACCCGGGACTAGCGTGGTCCCCTCGGTCTTC
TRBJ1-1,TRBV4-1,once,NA,CASSQVGVEAFF,TGCGCCAGCAGCCAAGTCGGGGTCGAAGCTTTCTTT
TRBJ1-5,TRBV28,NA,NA,CASSLLGSGGAYSNQPQHF,TGTGCCAGCAGTTTATTGGGCAGCGGGGGTGCGTACAGCAATCAGCCCCAGCATTTT
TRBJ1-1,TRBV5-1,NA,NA,CASSKLRDMVTEAFF,TGCGCCAGCAGCAAACTCCGGGACATGGTAACTGAAGCTTTCTTT
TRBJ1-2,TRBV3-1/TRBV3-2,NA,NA,CASSQQGNYGYTF,TGTGCCAGCAGCCAACAGGGGAACTATGGCTACACCTTC
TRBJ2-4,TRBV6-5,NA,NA,CATWEAAKNIQYF,TGTGCCACCTGGGAGGCAGCCAAAAACATTCAGTACTTC
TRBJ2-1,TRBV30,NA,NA,CAWSNGEQFF,TGTGCCTGGAGTAACGGTGAGCAGTTCTTC
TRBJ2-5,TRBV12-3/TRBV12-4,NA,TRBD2,CASSYSGGETQYF,TGTGCCAGCAGCTACAGCGGGGGAGAGACCCAGTACTTC
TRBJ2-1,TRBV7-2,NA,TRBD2,CASSLDSGVYNEQFF,TGTGCCAGCAGCTTAGACAGCGGGGTCTACAATGAGCAGTTCTTC
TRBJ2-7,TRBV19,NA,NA,CASSISGGHYEQYF,TGTGCCAGTAGTATATCGGGCGGACACTACGAGCAGTACTTC
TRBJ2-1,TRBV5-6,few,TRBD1,CASRQGSYNEQFF,TGTGCCAGTAGACAGGGCTCCTACAATGAGCAGTTCTTC
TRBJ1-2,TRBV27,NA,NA,CASSLRAANYGYTF,TGTGCCAGCAGTTTGCGGGCCGCTAACTATGGCTACACCTTC
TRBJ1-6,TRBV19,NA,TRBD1,CASSITGDNSPLHF,TGTGCCAGTAGTATAACAGGGGATAATTCACCCCTCCACTTT
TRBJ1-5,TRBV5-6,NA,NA,CASSLEDQPQHF,TGTGCCAGCAGCTTAGAGGATCAGCCCCAGCATTTT
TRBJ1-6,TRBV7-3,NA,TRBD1,CASSSTDRGASPLHF,TGTGCCAGCAGCTCGACTGACAGGGGTGCTTCACCCCTCCACTTT
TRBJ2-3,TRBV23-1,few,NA,CASSQRPTGWLTDTQYF,TGCGCCAGCAGTCAAAGACCCACAGGGTGGCTCACAGATACGCAGTATTTT
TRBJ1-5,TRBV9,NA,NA,CASSPLGGNQPQHF,TGTGCCAGCAGCCCCTTAGGGGGCAATCAGCCCCAGCATTTT
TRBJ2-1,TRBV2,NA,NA,CASNRVLGNEQFF,TGTGCCAGCAACAGGGTCCTAGGAAATGAGCAGTTCTTC
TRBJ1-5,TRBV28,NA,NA,CASSSRKGVDQPQHF,TGTGCCAGCAGTTCCCGGAAAGGGGTGGATCAGCCCCAGCATTTT
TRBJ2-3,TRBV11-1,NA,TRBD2,CASGPGGELTDTQYF,TGTGCCAGCGGACCGGGGGGGGAATTGACAGATACGCAGTATTTT
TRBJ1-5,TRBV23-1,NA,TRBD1,CASNQRDRGLASNQPQHF,TGCGCCAGCAATCAGCGCGACAGGGGGCTTGCGAGCAATCAGCCCCAGCATTTT
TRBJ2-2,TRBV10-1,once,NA,CASSGFSSRELFF,TGCGCCAGCTCCGGCTTCTCTAGCAGGGAGCTGTTTTTT
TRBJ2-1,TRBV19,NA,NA,CASSKLQGPLEQFF,TGTGCCAGTAGTAAATTACAGGGACCCTTAGAGCAGTTCTTC